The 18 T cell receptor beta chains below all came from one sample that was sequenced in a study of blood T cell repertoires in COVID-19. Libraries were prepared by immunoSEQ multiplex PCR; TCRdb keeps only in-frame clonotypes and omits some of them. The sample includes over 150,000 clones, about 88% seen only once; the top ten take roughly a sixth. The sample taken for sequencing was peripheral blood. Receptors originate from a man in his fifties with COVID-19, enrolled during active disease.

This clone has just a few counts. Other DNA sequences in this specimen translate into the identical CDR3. DNA of the CDR3: TGCGCCAGCAGCTTACAGGGGGCGTGGGAGACCCAGTACTTC. It is translated as CASSLQGAWETQYF. The rearrangement joins TRBV5-1 to TRBJ2-5; 9 bases fit TRBD1. V shed 2 bases, J shed 5 bases, and the junction held 4 bases outside the gene matches. The CDR3 runs to 14 residues. In germline, CDR1 is SGHRS, CDR2 YFSETQ.

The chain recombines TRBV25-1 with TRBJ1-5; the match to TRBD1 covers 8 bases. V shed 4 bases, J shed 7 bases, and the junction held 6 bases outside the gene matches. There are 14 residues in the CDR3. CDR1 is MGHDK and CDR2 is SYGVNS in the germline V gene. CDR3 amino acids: CASSAGGSGQPQHF. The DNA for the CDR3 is TGTGCCAGCAGTGCAGGGGGCTCAGGGCAGCCCCAGCATTTT. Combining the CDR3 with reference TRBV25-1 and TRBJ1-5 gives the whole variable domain EADIYQTPRYLVIGTGKKITLECSQTMGHDKMYWYQQDPGMELHLIHYSYGVNSTEKGDLSSESTVSRIRTEHFPLTLESARPSHTSQYLCASSAGGSGQPQHFGDGTRLSIL.

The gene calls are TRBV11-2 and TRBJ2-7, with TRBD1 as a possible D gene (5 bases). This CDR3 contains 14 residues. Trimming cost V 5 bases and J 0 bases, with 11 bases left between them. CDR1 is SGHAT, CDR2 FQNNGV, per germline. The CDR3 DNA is TGTGCCAGCAGCATCCAAGGGGACTCCTACGAGCAGTACTTC. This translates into CASSIQGDSYEQYF.

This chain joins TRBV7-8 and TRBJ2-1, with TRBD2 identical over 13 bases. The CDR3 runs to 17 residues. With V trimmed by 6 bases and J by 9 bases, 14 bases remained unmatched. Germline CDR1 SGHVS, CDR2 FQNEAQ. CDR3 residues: CASRFSARTSGGSEQFF. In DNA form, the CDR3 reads TGTGCCAGCAGATTCTCTGCCAGGACTAGCGGGGGAAGTGAGCAGTTCTTC.

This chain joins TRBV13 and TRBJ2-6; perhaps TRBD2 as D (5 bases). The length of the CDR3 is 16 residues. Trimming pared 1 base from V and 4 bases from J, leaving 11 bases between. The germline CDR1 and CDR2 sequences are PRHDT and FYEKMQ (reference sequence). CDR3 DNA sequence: TGTGCCAGCAGCTTAGTCGGGGTTCCCGGGGCCAACGTCCTGACTTTC. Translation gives CASSLVGVPGANVLTF.

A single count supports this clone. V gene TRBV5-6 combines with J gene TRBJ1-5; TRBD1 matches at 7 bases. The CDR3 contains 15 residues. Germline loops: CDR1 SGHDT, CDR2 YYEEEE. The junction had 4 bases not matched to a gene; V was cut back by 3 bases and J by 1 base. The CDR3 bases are TGTGCCAGCAGCTCGACAGGGATGAGCAATCAGCCCCAGCATTTT. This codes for CASSSTGMSNQPQHF. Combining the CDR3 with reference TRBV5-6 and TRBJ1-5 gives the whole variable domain DAGVTQSPTHLIKTRGQQVTLRCSPKSGHDTVSWYQQALGQGPQFIFQYYEEEERQRGNFPDRFSGHQFPNYSSELNVNALLLGDSALYLCASSSTGMSNQPQHFGDGTRLSIL.

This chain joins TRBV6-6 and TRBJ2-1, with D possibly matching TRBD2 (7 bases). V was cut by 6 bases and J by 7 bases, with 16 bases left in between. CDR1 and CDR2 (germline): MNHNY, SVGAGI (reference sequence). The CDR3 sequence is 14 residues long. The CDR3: CASSDWGGSNEQFF. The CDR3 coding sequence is TGTGCCAGCAGCGACTGGGGGGGCTCAAATGAGCAGTTCTTC.

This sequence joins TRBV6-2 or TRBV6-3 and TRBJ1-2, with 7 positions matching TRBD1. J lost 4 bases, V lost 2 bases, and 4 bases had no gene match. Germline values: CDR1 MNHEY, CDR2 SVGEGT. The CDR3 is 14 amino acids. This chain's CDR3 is CASSYDTGVYGYTF. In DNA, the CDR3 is TGTGCCAGCAGTTACGATACAGGGGTCTATGGCTACACCTTC.

This chain's CDR3 is CASSRGQGGETQYF. The CDR3 bases are TGTGCCAGCAGCCGGGGACAGGGTGGCGAGACCCAGTACTTC. J is TRBJ2-5 and V is TRBV6-5; 9 nucleotides line up with TRBD1. The CDR3 runs to 14 residues. The J segment lost 5 bases and the V segment lost 6 bases, leaving 7 bases of the junction unmatched. From germline, CDR1 is MNHEY and CDR2 SVGAGI.

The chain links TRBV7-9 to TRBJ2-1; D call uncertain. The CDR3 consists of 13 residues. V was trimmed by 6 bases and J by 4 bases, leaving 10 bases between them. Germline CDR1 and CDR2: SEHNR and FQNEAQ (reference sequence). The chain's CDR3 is CASSSILYNEQFF. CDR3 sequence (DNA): TGTGCCAGCAGTTCTATACTATACAATGAGCAGTTCTTC.

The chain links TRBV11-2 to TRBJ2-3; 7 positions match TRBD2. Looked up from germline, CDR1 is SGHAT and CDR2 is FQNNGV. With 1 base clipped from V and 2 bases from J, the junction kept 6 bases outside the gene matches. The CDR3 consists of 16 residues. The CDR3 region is CASSLAASGNTDTQYF. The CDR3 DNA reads TGTGCCAGCAGCTTAGCGGCTAGCGGAAACACAGATACGCAGTATTTT.

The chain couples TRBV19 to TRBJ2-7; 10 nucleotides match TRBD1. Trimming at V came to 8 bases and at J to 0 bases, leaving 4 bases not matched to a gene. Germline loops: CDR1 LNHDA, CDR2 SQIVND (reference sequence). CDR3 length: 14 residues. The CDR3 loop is CASGRTGGSYEQYF. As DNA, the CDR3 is TGTGCCAGTGGACGGACAGGGGGCTCCTACGAGCAGTACTTC. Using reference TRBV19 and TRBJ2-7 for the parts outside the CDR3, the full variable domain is DGGITQSPKYLFRKEGQNVTLSCEQNLNHDAMYWYRQDPGQGLRLIYYSQIVNDFQKGDIAEGYSVSREKKESFPLTVTSAQKNPTAFYLCASGRTGGSYEQYFGPGTRLTVT.

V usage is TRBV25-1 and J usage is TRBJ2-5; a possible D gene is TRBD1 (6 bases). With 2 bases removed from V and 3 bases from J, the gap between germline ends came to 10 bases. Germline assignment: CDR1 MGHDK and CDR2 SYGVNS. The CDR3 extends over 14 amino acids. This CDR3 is CASSEVRGEETQYF. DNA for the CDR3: TGTGCCAGCAGTGAAGTCAGGGGAGAAGAGACCCAGTACTTC.

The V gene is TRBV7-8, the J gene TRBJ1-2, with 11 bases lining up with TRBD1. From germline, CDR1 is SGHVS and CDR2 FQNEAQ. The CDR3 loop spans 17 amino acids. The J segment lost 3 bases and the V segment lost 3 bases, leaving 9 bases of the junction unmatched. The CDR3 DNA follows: TGTGCCAGCAGCTTTACCGGGACAGGGGGATTGTACTATGGCTACACCTTC. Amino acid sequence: CASSFTGTGGLYYGYTF.

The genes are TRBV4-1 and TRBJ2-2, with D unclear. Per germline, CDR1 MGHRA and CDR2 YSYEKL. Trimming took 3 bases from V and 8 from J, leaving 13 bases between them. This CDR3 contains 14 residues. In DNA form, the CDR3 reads TGCGCCAGCAGCCACAACCTCGCCAGAGGGGAGCTGTTTTTT. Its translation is CASSHNLARGELFF.

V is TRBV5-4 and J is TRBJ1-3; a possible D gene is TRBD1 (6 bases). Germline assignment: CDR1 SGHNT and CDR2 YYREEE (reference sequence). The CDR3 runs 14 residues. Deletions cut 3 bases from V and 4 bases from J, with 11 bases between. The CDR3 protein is CASSSQGVGNTIYF. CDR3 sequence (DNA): TGTGCCAGCAGCTCACAGGGCGTCGGAAACACCATATATTTT.

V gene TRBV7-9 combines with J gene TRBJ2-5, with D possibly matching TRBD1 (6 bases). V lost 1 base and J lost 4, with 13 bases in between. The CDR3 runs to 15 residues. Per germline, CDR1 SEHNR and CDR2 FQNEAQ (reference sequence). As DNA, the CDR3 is TGTGCCAGCAGCTTAGGTGGACAGTCGGGAGAGACCCAGTACTTC. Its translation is CASSLGGQSGETQYF.

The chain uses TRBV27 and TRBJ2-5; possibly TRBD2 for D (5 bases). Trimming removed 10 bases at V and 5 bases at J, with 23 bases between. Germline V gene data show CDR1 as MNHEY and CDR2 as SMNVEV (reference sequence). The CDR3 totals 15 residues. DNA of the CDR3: TGTGCCACCCATTCCTCTTCGGACTTCCGGGAGACCCAGTACTTC. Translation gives CATHSSSDFRETQYF.